Following are 25 T cell receptor beta chains from one sample sequenced in a study of T cell responses to AZD1222 COVID-19 vaccine. Assay: immunoSEQ multiplex PCR; the TCRdb copy retains only in-frame clones and omits some. The sample lists around 100,000 clones, 91% seen once, with around 45% in the top ten. This material consisted of peripheral blood, taken on day 0 of AZD1222 vaccination. The receptor set was obtained from an adult in good health.

This chain connects TRBV5-4 to TRBJ2-3; TRBD2 matches at 13 bases. CDR3 length: 17 amino acids. The V segment lost 4 bases and the J segment 6 bases; nucleotides outside the gene matches: 11. The germline V gene encodes CDR1 SGHNT and CDR2 YYREEE (reference sequence). The DNA of the CDR3 is TGTGCCAGCAGCAACTCTTTACCGGGACTAGCGGGGGATACGCAGTATTTT. It translates to CASSNSLPGLAGDTQYF.

The V and J genes are TRBV2 and TRBJ1-2; D not certain. The germline gives CDR1 SNHLY, CDR2 FYNNEI. The V end was cut by 7 bases, the J end by 1 base, with 10 bases between. The CDR3 runs to 13 residues. The CDR3 reads CASTYAVNYGYTF. The DNA of the CDR3 is TGTGCCAGCACCTATGCGGTTAACTATGGCTACACCTTC.

The rearrangement joins TRBV6-1 to TRBJ1-5; 9 positions match TRBD1. V shed 2 bases and J 13 bases; nucleotides not matched to a gene: 6. CDR3 size: 13 residues. The germline V gene encodes CDR1 MNHNS and CDR2 SASEGT. The CDR3: CASSEIGDRDQHF. The CDR3 DNA reads TGTGCCAGCAGTGAAATTGGGGACAGGGATCAGCATTTT.

The chain uses TRBV5-6 and TRBJ2-1, with 7 bases lining up with TRBD1. The CDR3 has 14 residues. The V gene's germline CDR1 is SGHDT and CDR2 YYEEEE. J gave up 6 bases and V 3 bases, and 6 bases lay outside the gene matches. This chain's CDR3 is CASSYPDRANEQFF. CDR3 nucleotide sequence: TGTGCCAGCAGCTATCCCGACAGGGCCAATGAGCAGTTCTTC.

The chain carries TRBV2 and TRBJ1-2; 8 bases line up with TRBD1. Germline trimming cut 3 bases from V and 3 bases from J; bases unmatched to any gene: 6. Germline CDR1 is SNHLY and CDR2 is FYNNEI. The CDR3 extends over 15 amino acids. The CDR3 coding sequence is TGTGCCAGCAGTGAGGGACAGGCTTTCTACTATGGCTACACCTTC. Its protein product is CASSEGQAFYYGYTF.

The chain is built from TRBV6-5 and TRBJ1-2; no definite D call. V was shortened by 2 bases and J by 4 bases, with 14 bases between the two germline ends. Germline V gene lookup returns CDR1 MNHEY and CDR2 SVGAGI. This CDR3 comprises 15 residues. The CDR3 protein is CASSYRRGGPYGYTF. The CDR3 DNA reads TGTGCCAGCAGTTACCGACGTGGAGGACCCTATGGCTACACCTTC.

The chain couples TRBV10-3 to TRBJ2-2; no clear D. V was pared by 3 bases and J by 1 base, with 3 bases between. Germline lookup yields CDR1 ENHRY and CDR2 SYGVKD. The CDR3 contains 13 residues. The CDR3 is CAISDGNTGELFF. The DNA for the CDR3 is TGTGCCATCAGTGATGGGAACACCGGGGAGCTGTTTTTT.

The chain employs TRBV3-1 (or the pseudogene TRBV3-2) and TRBJ1-4; D remains unclear. CDR1 is LGHDT, CDR2 YNNKEL, per germline (reference sequence). The CDR3 is 12 residues long. Trimming removed 1 base from V and 7 bases from J, with 4 bases in between. The CDR3 region is CASSQGGEKLFF. CDR3 in DNA: TGTGCCAGCAGCCAAGGGGGTGAAAAACTGTTTTTT.

The chain joins TRBV5-5 to TRBJ1-2, with a tentative D call TRBD1 (5 bases). Trimming cost V 2 bases and J 4 bases, with 12 bases left between them. CDR3 length equals 14 residues. Germline values: CDR1 SGHKS, CDR2 YYEKEE (reference sequence). This CDR3 reads CASSFRETAYGYTF. The DNA for the CDR3 is TGTGCCAGCAGCTTCAGGGAAACGGCCTATGGCTACACCTTC.

CDR3 sequence: CASSLISGNEQFF. CDR3 coding DNA: TGTGCCAGCAGCTTAATTAGCGGGAATGAGCAGTTCTTC. The gene calls are TRBV7-9 and TRBJ2-1; the match to TRBD2 covers 7 bases. Germline loops: CDR1 SEHNR, CDR2 FQNEAQ (reference sequence). This CDR3 comprises 13 residues. V dropped 2 bases and J dropped 7; count of bases not matched to a gene: 2.

The chain couples TRBV6-5 to TRBJ2-3; D may correspond to TRBD1 or TRBD2 (6 bases each). Per the germline V gene, CDR1 is MNHEY and CDR2 is SVGAGI. The length of the CDR3 is 13 residues. V lost 5 bases, J lost 8 bases, and 14 bases lay in between. The CDR3 DNA follows: TGTGCCAGCAGTAGGGGGGACTTAGGTACGCAGTATTTT. Its protein product is CASSRGDLGTQYF.

The chain links TRBV6-5 to TRBJ2-3; D unresolved. The CDR3 consists of 15 residues. Looked up from germline, CDR1 is MNHEY and CDR2 is SVGAGI. V shed 7 bases and J shed 0 bases, with 14 bases lying between them. The CDR3 DNA reads as TGTGCCAGCATCCCGTGGGGTTCTAGCACAGATACGCAGTATTTT. Encoded protein: CASIPWGSSTDTQYF.

CDR3 coding DNA: TGTGCCAGCAGTCCCTTTCCCGGTAACTATGGCTACACCTTC. The encoded protein is CASSPFPGNYGYTF. The rearrangement joins TRBV28 to TRBJ1-2; D is undetermined. Germline CDR1 MDHEN, CDR2 SYDVKM. Trimming stripped 5 bases from V and 1 base from J, with 11 bases between. This CDR3 is 14 amino acids long.

This chain uses TRBV28 with TRBJ1-5; D is perhaps TRBD1 (6 bases). Trimming took off 3 bases at V and 7 bases at J, with 16 bases between the two ends. The CDR3 length is 15 residues. Germline CDR1 MDHEN, CDR2 SYDVKM. The CDR3 is CASSFSAGAQQPQHF. The CDR3 coding sequence is TGTGCCAGCAGTTTTAGTGCGGGGGCTCAGCAGCCCCAGCATTTT.

The chain joins TRBV27 to TRBJ1-1, with 7 bases identical to TRBD1. V dropped 0 bases and J dropped 5; count of bases not matched to a gene: 9. The CDR3 consists of 16 residues. Germline V gene sequence: CDR1 MNHEY, CDR2 SMNVEV (reference sequence). CDR3 sequence: CASSLSPRQGRTEAFF. CDR3 nucleotide sequence: TGTGCCAGCAGTTTATCCCCCAGACAGGGTAGGACTGAAGCTTTCTTT.

The rearrangement uses TRBV2 and TRBJ2-1, with unresolved D. Deletions cut 1 base from V and 7 bases from J, with 8 bases between. Germline V lookup: CDR1 SNHLY, CDR2 FYNNEI. The CDR3 contains 13 residues. DNA of the CDR3: TGTGCCAGCAGTGAAGACGGGTGGAATGAGCAGTTCTTC. As protein: CASSEDGWNEQFF.

The rearrangement joins TRBV7-9 to TRBJ2-3; 9 nucleotides align to TRBD2. The CDR3 spans 15 residues. Trimming removed 4 bases from V and 2 bases from J; junction bases left unmatched: 4. The germline V gene has CDR1 SEHNR and CDR2 FQNEAQ (reference sequence). CDR3 sequence: CASSSRLADTDTQYF. The CDR3, as DNA: TGTGCCAGCAGCTCCCGACTAGCGGACACAGATACGCAGTATTTT.

The V gene is TRBV5-1, the J gene TRBJ2-7; 9 nucleotides agree with TRBD1. This CDR3 region has 14 residues. The germline CDR1 and CDR2 sequences are SGHRS and YFSETQ. V lost 3 bases to trimming and J lost 2 bases; unmatched junction nucleotides: 3. The CDR3 region has the DNA TGCGCCAGCAGCTGGGGGGACAGGGCCTACGAGCAGTACTTC. Its translation: CASSWGDRAYEQYF.

This clone was seen just once. The chain employs TRBV23-1 and TRBJ2-1; D tentatively fits TRBD1 or TRBD2 (6 bases each). TRBV23-1 is an open reading frame whose function is uncertain. The CDR3 has 17 residues. The ends were cut back, 0 bases at V and 1 base at J, with 13 bases in the middle. CDR3 nucleotides: TGCGCCAGCAGTCAATCTCGGGGGCGAGCGTCCTACAATGAGCAGTTCTTC. This gives the protein CASSQSRGRASYNEQFF.

V gene TRBV28 combines with J gene TRBJ2-7; possible D gene TRBD1, 6 bases. V dropped 8 bases and J dropped 0 bases, with 17 bases sitting between them. This CDR3 is built from 15 residues. The germline CDR1 and CDR2 sequences are MDHEN and SYDVKM. CDR3 DNA sequence: TGTGCCAGCGGACGAACAGGGAAGATCTCCTACGAGCAGTACTTC. Translation gives CASGRTGKISYEQYF.

V is TRBV4-3 and J is TRBJ2-2; 7 nucleotides align to TRBD1. The germline V gene encodes CDR1 LGHNA and CDR2 YSLEER. The trim removed 6 bases at V and 4 bases at J, leaving 5 bases unmatched. The CDR3 has 14 residues. CDR3 protein: CASRIDRATGELFF. The CDR3 nucleotides are TGCGCCAGCAGGATCGACAGGGCCACCGGGGAGCTGTTTTTT.

The rearrangement links TRBV7-8 to TRBJ1-1; the D is unclear. The CDR3 is made up of 17 amino acids. The V and J ends lost 2 bases and 8 bases respectively, with 24 bases between them. In germline, CDR1 is SGHVS, CDR2 FQNEAQ. DNA for the CDR3: TGTGCCAGCAGCTTAAAGCGGACTCTCAACTCGAGAGCAGAAGCTTTCTTT. As protein: CASSLKRTLNSRAEAFF.

This clone has only a few counts. The V call is TRBV7-2, the J call TRBJ2-7, with unresolved D. The CDR3 covers 14 residues. V shed 5 bases and J shed 6 bases, with 17 bases lying between them. Germline V gene data show CDR1 as SGHTA and CDR2 as FQGNSA. CDR3 sequence reads: CASSDTYPRTEQYF. In DNA form, the CDR3 reads TGTGCCAGCAGCGATACTTACCCTCGAACCGAGCAGTACTTC.

This clone appeared a single time. V is TRBV7-6 and J is TRBJ2-7, with TRBD1 identical over 7 bases. In germline, CDR1 is SGHVS, CDR2 FNYEAQ. The CDR3 consists of 17 residues. The J segment lost 0 bases and the V segment lost 5 bases, leaving 13 bases of the junction unmatched. This CDR3 is CASSPTGQALSSYEQYF. The DNA of the CDR3 is TGTGCCAGCAGCCCGACCGGACAGGCACTAAGCTCCTACGAGCAGTACTTC.

This chain joins TRBV30 and TRBJ2-7; unclear D gene. The V and J ends lost 3 bases and 3 bases respectively, with 12 bases between them. Germline CDR1 and CDR2: GTSNPN and SVGIG (reference sequence). This CDR3 has 13 amino acids. CDR3 nucleotide sequence: TGTGCCTGGAGCGTGCTAGGCCTCTACGAGCAGTACTTC. This codes for CAWSVLGLYEQYF.